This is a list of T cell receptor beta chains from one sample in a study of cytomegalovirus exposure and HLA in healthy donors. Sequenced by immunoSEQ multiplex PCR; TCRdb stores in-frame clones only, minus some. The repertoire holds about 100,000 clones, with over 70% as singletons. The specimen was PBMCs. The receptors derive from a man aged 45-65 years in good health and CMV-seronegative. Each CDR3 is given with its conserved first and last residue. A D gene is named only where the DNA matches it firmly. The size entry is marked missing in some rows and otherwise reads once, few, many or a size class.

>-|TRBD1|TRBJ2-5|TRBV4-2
TGTGCCAGCAGCCTAGGGACAGGGGAAGAGACCCAGTACTTC
CASSLGTGEETQYF
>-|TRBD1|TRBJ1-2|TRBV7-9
TGTGCCAGCAGCTTCGGTACAGGGGGCAACTATGGCTACACCTTC
CASSFGTGGNYGYTF
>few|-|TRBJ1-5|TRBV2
TGTGCCAGCAGTTTATCGGGGGGAATCAATCAGCCCCAGCATTTT
CASSLSGGINQPQHF
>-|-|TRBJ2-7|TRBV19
TGTGCCAGTGCAGTTAGCGGAGGGCCTTACGAGCAGTACTTC
CASAVSGGPYEQYF
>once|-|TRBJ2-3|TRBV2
TGTGCCAGCACGTGGACAGAACCTAGCACAGATACGCAGTATTTT
CASTWTEPSTDTQYF
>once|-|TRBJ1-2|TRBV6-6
TGTGCCAGCAGTTACCAAGGGGTTAACTATGGCTACACCTTC
CASSYQGVNYGYTF
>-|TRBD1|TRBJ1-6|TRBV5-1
TGCGCCAGCAGCGGCCGGGACAGGGATAATTCACCCCTCCACTTT
CASSGRDRDNSPLHF
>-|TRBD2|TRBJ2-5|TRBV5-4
TGTGCCAGCAGCTTGGGTTCGGGGGGATTTGGAGAGACCCAGTACTTC
CASSLGSGGFGETQYF
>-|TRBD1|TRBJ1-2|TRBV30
TGTGCCTGGAGACAGGAGGGGGCTTATGGCTACACCTTC
CAWRQEGAYGYTF
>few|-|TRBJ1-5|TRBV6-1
TGTGCCAGCAGGGAGGGCAGGTACAATCAGCCCCAGCATTTT
CASREGRYNQPQHF
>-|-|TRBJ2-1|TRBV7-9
TGTGCCACCTCGGGACTCCCCTACAATGAGCAGTTCTTC
CATSGLPYNEQFF
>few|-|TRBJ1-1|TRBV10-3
TGTGCCATCACCGACAGCCAGGGGAACACTGAAGCTTTCTTT
CAITDSQGNTEAFF
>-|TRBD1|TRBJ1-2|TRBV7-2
TGTGCCAGCAGTCCAGACAGGGCCGATGGCTACACCTTC
CASSPDRADGYTF